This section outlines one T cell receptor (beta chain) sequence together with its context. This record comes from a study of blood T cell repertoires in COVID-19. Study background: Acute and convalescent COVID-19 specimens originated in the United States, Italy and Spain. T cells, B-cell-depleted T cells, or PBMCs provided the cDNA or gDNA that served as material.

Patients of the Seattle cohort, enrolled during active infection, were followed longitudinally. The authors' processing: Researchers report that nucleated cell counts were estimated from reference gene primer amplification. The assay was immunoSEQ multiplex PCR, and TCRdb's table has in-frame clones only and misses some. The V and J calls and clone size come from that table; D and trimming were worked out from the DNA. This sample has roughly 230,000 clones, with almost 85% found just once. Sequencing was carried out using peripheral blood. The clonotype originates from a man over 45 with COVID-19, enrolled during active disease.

Here the CDR3 reads CAWSVLSGSGAQHF. In nucleotides, the CDR3 is TGTGCCTGGAGTGTATTAAGTGGATCGGGGGCCCAGCATTTT. The rearrangement uses TRBV30 and TRBJ1-5; maybe TRBD1 (5 bases). CDR1 GTSNPN and CDR2 SVGIG come from the germline V gene (reference sequence). This CDR3 spans 14 amino acids. V was clipped by 0 bases and J by 11 bases, with 17 bases between them.